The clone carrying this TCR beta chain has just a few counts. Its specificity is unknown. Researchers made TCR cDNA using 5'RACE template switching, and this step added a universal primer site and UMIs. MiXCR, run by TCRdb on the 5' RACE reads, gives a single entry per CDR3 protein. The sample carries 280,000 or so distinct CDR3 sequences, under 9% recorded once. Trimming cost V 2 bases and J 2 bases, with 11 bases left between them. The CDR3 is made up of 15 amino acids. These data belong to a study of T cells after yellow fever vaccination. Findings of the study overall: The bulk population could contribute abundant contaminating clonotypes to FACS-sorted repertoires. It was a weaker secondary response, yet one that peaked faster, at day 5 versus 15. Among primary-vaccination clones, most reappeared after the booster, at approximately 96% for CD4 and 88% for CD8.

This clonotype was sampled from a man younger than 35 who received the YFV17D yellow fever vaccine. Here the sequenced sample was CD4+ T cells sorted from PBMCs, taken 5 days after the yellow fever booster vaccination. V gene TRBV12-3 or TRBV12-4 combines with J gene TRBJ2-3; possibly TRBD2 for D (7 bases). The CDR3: CASSLFGGPTDTQYF. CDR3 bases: TGTGCCAGCAGTTTATTCGGGGGGCCCACAGATACGCAGTATTTT.